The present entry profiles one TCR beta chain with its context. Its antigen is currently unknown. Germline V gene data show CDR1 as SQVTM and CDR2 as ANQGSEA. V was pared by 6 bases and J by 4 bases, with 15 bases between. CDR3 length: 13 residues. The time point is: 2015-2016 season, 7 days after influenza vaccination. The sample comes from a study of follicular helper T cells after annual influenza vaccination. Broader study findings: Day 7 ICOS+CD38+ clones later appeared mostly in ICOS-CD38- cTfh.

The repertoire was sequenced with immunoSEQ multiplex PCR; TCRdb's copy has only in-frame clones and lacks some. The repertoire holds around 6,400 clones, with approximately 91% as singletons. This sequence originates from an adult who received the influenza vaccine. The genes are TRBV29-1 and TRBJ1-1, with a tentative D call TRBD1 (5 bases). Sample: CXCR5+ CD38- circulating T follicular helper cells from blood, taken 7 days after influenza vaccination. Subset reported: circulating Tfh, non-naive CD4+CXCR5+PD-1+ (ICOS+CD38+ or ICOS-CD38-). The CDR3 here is CSVAVGVGTEAFF. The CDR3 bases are TGCAGCGTAGCCGTGGGGGTCGGCACTGAAGCTTTCTTT.